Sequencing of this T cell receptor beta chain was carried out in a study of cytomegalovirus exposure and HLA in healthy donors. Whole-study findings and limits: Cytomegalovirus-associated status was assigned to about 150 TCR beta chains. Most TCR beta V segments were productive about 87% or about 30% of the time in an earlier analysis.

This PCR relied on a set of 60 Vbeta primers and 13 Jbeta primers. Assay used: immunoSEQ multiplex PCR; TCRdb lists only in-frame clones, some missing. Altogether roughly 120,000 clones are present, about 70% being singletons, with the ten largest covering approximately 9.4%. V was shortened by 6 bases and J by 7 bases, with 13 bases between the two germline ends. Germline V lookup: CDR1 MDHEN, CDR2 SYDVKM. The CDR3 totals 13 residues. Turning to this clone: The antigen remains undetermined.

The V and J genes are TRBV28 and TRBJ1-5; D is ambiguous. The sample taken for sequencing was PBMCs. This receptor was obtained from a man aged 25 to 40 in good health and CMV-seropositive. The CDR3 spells CASRGRGGQPQHF. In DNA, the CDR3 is TGTGCCAGCAGAGGCCGGGGAGGCCAGCCCCAGCATTTT.